This T cell receptor (beta chain) was identified during a study of early T cells in non-severe SARS-CoV-2 infection. Background on the study: The study sequenced bulk RNA from unsorted whole blood, with chains unpaired.

The CDR3 extends over 15 amino acids. The germline gives CDR1 MNHEY, CDR2 SMNVEV (reference sequence). This clonotype was observed many times. An end of the junction differs from the germline gene, which may be a read error. MiXCR, run by TCRdb on the 5' RACE reads, gives a single entry per CDR3 protein. The sample records approximately 69,000 distinct CDR3 sequences, approximately 12% being singletons. V usage is TRBV27 and J usage is TRBJ2-7, with 9 bases aligning to TRBD1. The sequencing input was whole blood. This receptor was obtained from an adult who was a healthcare worker with PCR-confirmed SARS-CoV-2 infection or an uninfected control (not recorded which). In DNA, the CDR3 is TGTGCCAGCAGCTTATCCTGGACAGGGGACTACGAGCAGTACTTC. It specifies CASSLSWTGDYEQYF.